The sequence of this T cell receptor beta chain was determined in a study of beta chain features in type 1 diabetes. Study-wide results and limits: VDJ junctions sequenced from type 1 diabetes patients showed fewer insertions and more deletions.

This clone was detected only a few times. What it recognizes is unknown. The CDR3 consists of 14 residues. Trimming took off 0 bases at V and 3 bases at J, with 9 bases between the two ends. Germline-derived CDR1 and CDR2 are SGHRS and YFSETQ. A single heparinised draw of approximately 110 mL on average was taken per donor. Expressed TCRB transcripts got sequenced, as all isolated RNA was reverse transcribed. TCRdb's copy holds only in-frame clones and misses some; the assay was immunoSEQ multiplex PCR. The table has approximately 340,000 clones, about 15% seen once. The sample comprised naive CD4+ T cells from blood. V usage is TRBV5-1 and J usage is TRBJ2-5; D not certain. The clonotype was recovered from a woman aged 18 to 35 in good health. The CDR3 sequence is CASSLVGRKETQYF. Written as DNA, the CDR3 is TGCGCCAGCAGCTTGGTGGGCAGAAAAGAGACCCAGTACTTC.